This TCR beta chain was profiled in a study of blood T cell repertoires in COVID-19. Background on the study: The United States, Italy and Spain supplied acute and convalescent COVID-19 samples.

The sample holds one count of this clone. Original data processing: For nucleated cells, counts were estimated from reference gene primer amplification. Method: immunoSEQ multiplex PCR; TCRdb's copy keeps in-frame clones and lacks some. That table supplies the V and J calls and clone size; D and trimming were determined from the DNA. The table includes some 170,000 clones, roughly 87% detected once. Sequencing was performed on peripheral blood. The source is a woman aged 45-60 years with acute or convalescent COVID-19.

In DNA, the CDR3 is TGTGCCAGCAGTAACCCGACAGGGGGGAGTGACATTCAGTACTTC. This encodes CASSNPTGGSDIQYF. V is TRBV27 and J is TRBJ2-4; 9 bases are a match to TRBD1. CDR1 is MNHEY and CDR2 is SMNVEV in the germline V gene (reference sequence). V was pared by 5 bases and J by 8 bases, with 10 bases of the junction left unmatched. The length of the CDR3 is 15 residues.